This TCR beta chain derives from a study of beta chain features in type 1 diabetes. About the study: In age, gender and cell yields, patients were similar to healthy donors.

Averaging about 0.12 L, one heparinised blood draw came from each individual donor. Markers CD45RO/CCR7/CD25/CD127/CD95/CD27 served to sort CD4+ naive, central memory, regulatory and stem cell-like memory cells. This clone was seen a single time. Its target is unknown. This CDR3 is also generated by other DNA sequences in the sample. The germline V gene has CDR1 GTSNPN and CDR2 SVGIG (reference sequence). V was shortened by 0 bases and J by 4 bases, with 7 bases between the two germline ends. The CDR3 has 13 amino acids. As every portion of the isolated RNA was reverse transcribed, the sequencing read expressed TCRB transcripts. Approximately 3.6 million reads was the average for naive, central memory and regulatory T cell samples. Some clones are missing from TCRdb's copy, which holds only in-frame ones; the method was immunoSEQ multiplex PCR. The sample has approximately 240,000 clones, more than 15% seen once; the top ten hold 0.085%.

Study-level results: A moderate, significant TCRB CDR3 shortening appeared in type 1 diabetes across four CD4+ subsets.

What was sequenced was naive CD4+ T cells from blood. The source of this sequence is a man aged 30-40 years with type 1 diabetes. The chain combines TRBV30 with TRBJ1-5; D possibly corresponds to TRBD1 (5 bases). DNA for the CDR3: TGTGCCTGGAGTGTTAGGGGAAATCAGCCCCAGCATTTT. This codes for CAWSVRGNQPQHF.